The rows below give T cell receptor beta chains drawn from one sample of a study of CD8+CD57+ T cells in acquired aplastic anemia. TCRdb itself ran the reads through MiXCR, one entry per CDR3 protein. The sample lists about 180,000 distinct CDR3 sequences, nearly 65% occurring once. Sequencing was performed on sorted CD4+, CD8+, or CD8+CD57+ T cells (not recorded which) from PBMCs. The receptors were sampled from a human donor with aplastic anemia. Both conserved end residues are part of each CDR3. A D gene is named only where the DNA matches it firmly. Size tells how often a clone was seen (once, few, many) or the class of an expanded clone, and some rows leave it out.

>TRBV10-3|.|TRBD1|TRBJ1-5
CATWDRDSNQPQHF
TGTGCCACCTGGGACAGGGATAGCAATCAGCCCCAGCATTTT
>TRBV6-5|.|.|TRBJ1-2
CASSYTAGNYGYTF
TGTGCCAGCAGTTACACAGCAGGCAACTATGGCTACACCTTC
>TRBV10-3|many|.|TRBJ2-2
CAISESGQGPTGELFF
TGTGCCATCAGTGAGTCGGGGCAGGGACCCACCGGGGAGCTGTTTTTT
>TRBV7-8|.|.|TRBJ1-1
CASSSLQGRGAFF
TGTGCCAGCAGCTCACTACAGGGAAGGGGGGCTTTCTTT
>TRBV11-3|few|.|TRBJ2-7
CASSGKTEQYF
TGTGCCAGCAGCGGTAAAACAGAACAGTACTTC
>TRBV9|.|.|TRBJ1-2
CASSVDPSNYGYTF
TGTGCCAGCAGCGTAGATCCATCTAACTATGGCTACACCTTC
>TRBV20-1|.|TRBD2|TRBJ2-3
CSASGGLASDTQYF
TGCAGTGCTAGCGGGGGACTAGCGTCAGATACGCAGTATTTT
>TRBV2|.|.|TRBJ1-5
CASSEGNNNQPQHF
TGTGCCAGCAGTGAAGGCAACAACAATCAGCCCCAGCATTTT
>TRBV3-1|.|.|TRBJ2-6
CASSQDKGVSGANVLTF
TGTGCCAGCAGCCAAGATAAGGGGGTCTCTGGGGCCAACGTCCTGACTTTC
>TRBV29-1|many|TRBD1|TRBJ2-7
CSVELTGGAYEQYF
TGCAGCGTAGAGTTGACAGGGGGGGCCTACGAGCAGTACTTC
>TRBV7-6|once|.|TRBJ1-1
CASSLGGNEAFF
TGTGCCAGCAGCTTAGGGGGAAATGAAGCTTTCTTT
>TRBV10-3|.|.|TRBJ1-2
CAISEGAGGNYGYTF
TGTGCCATCAGTGAGGGGGCAGGTGGTAACTATGGCTACACCTTC
>TRBV7-2|.|TRBD2|TRBJ2-1
CASSWTSGGHEQFF
TGTGCCAGCAGCTGGACTAGCGGGGGCCATGAGCAGTTCTTC
>TRBV19|few|TRBD1|TRBJ2-5
CASSIWGQQETQYF
TGTGCCAGTAGTATTTGGGGACAGCAAGAGACCCAGTACTTC
>TRBV12-3/TRBV12-4|.|.|TRBJ1-2
CASSGWGTNTF
TGTGCCAGCAGCGGGTGGGGGACTAACACCTTC
>TRBV4-1|.|TRBD2|TRBJ2-2
CASSLRPGLAELSTGELFF
TGCGCCAGCAGCTTGAGACCGGGACTAGCGGAACTATCGACCGGGGAGCTGTTTTTT